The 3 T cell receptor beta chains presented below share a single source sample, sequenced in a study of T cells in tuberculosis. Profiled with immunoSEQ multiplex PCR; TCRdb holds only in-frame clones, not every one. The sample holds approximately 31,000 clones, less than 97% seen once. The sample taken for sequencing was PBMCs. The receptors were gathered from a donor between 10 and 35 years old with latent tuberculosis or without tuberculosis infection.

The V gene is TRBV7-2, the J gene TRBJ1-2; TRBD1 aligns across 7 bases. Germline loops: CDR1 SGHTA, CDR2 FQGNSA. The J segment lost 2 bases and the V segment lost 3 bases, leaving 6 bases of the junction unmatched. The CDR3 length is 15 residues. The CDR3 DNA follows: TGTGCCAGCAGCTTCTTGGGACAGTCAAACTATGGCTACACCTTC. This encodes CASSFLGQSNYGYTF.

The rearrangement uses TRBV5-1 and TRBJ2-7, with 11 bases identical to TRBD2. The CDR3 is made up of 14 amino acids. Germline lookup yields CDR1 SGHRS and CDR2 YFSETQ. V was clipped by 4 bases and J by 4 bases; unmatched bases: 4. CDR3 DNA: TGCGCCAGCAGCACCACTAGCGGGAGTTACGAGCAGTACTTC. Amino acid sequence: CASSTTSGSYEQYF.

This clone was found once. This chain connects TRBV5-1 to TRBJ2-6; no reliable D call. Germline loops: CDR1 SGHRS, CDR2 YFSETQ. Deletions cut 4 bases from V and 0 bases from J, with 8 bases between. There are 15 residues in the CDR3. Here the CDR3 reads CASSNIDSGANVLTF. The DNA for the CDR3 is TGCGCCAGCAGCAATATAGACTCTGGGGCCAACGTCCTGACTTTC.